One and the same sample provided the 18 T cell receptor beta chains below, sequenced in a study of T cell repertoires in cytomegalovirus infection. One entry per CDR3 protein results from TCRdb running MiXCR on the reads. The sample has around 230,000 distinct CDR3 sequences, approximately 7% seen once. The specimen sequenced was PBMCs. Receptor source: a human donor in good health (CMV status not recorded). Some clones in this sample may be carry-over from other donors' samples.

V is TRBV20-1 and J is TRBJ2-7; D could derive from TRBD1 or TRBD2 (5 bases each). This CDR3 is 15 amino acids long. From germline, CDR1 is DFQATT and CDR2 SNEGSKA (reference sequence). CDR3 in DNA: TGCAATGCCCCAAGAGGGCAGGGCAGCCGCTACGAGCAGTACTTC. Translated, it gives CNAPRGQGSRYEQYF.

In its sample, this clonotype was seen a few times. The chain has TRBV14 and TRBJ2-1; TRBD1 might be the D (5 bases). There are 11 residues in the CDR3. Trimming removed 1 base at V and 13 bases at J, with 8 bases between. The V gene's germline CDR1 is SGHDN and CDR2 FVKESK. CDR3 protein: CASSQVRVQFF. The CDR3 DNA follows: TGTGCCAGCAGCCAAGTCAGGGTACAGTTCTTC.

The sample holds many counts of this clonotype. This rearrangement joins TRBV29-1 to TRBJ1-3; D remains ambiguous. The ends were cut back, 6 bases at V and 4 bases at J, with 19 bases in the middle. This CDR3 is 15 amino acids long. Germline-derived CDR1 and CDR2 are SQVTM and ANQGSEA. The CDR3 DNA reads as TGCAGCGTGATCGGGCAATCGCGCTCCGGAAACACCATATATTTT. It translates to CSVIGQSRSGNTIYF.

This clonotype was counted ten times or more. The chain links TRBV7-2 to TRBJ2-3; D possibly matches TRBD1 or TRBD2 (5 bases each). Germline CDR1 reads SGHTA; CDR2 reads FQGNSA. The CDR3 runs to 16 residues. V was pared by 8 bases and J by 3 bases, with 21 bases between. CDR3 DNA sequence: TGTGCCAGCGGCCAGGTCGAGGGCGAGGGGACAGATACGCAGTATTTT. Translation gives CASGQVEGEGTDTQYF.

The chain couples TRBV9 to TRBJ1-4; D unclear. The CDR3 length is 16 residues. Trimming took 3 bases from V and 0 from J, leaving 12 bases between them. The germline V gene has CDR1 SGDLS and CDR2 YYNGEE. Written as DNA, the CDR3 is TGTGCCAGCAGCGCCGGATACGGTGCAACTAATGAAAAACTGTTTTTT. Translating gives CASSAGYGATNEKLFF.

This clonotype appeared many times. The V gene is TRBV20-1, the J gene TRBJ1-5, with D possibly matching TRBD1 (6 bases). Germline V lookup: CDR1 DFQATT, CDR2 SNEGSKA (reference sequence). Trimming took 0 bases from V and 7 from J, leaving 13 bases between them. CDR3 length: 14 residues. The CDR3 region is CSARENRDRQPQHF. The CDR3 region has the DNA TGCAGTGCTAGAGAGAACAGGGACCGACAGCCCCAGCATTTT.

The table lists this clonotype with many counts. Being one base from a much bigger clone, this may be a read error. The rearrangement links TRBV5-1 to TRBJ2-1; the D is unclear. The CDR3 consists of 15 residues. Trimming shortened V by 1 base and J by 1 base, and 9 bases separated the two germline ends. Germline V CDR1 and CDR2: SGHRS, YFSETQ. The CDR3 reads CASSLNEKSYNEQFF. CDR3 coding DNA: TGCGCCAGCAGCTTGAACGAAAAATCCTACAATGAGCAGTTCTTC.

This clonotype occurred many times. The J gene is TRBJ1-2, the V gene TRBV4-3, with TRBD1 identical over 7 bases. Germline V gives CDR1 LGHNA, CDR2 YSLEER. The CDR3 has 15 residues. V trimming: 4 bases; J trimming: 4 bases; junction bases outside the gene matches: 9. CDR3 amino acids: CASSRGRGQVYGYTF. CDR3 nucleotides: TGCGCCAGCAGCCGGGGAAGGGGGCAAGTCTATGGCTACACCTTC.

This clonotype has just a few counts. V usage is TRBV28 and J usage is TRBJ2-1; D ambiguous. This CDR3 is built from 11 residues. Germline assignment: CDR1 MDHEN and CDR2 SYDVKM. With 7 bases removed from V and 7 bases from J, the gap between germline ends came to 8 bases. The CDR3, as DNA: TGTGCCAGCACCTCGGCGAATGAGCAGTTCTTC. The encoded protein is CASTSANEQFF.

This clonotype has ten or more counts. The genes are TRBV20-1 and TRBJ1-3; D is unresolved. This CDR3 is built from 13 residues. The V end lost 5 bases, the J end lost 4 bases, and 12 bases lay between the germline ends. The germline gives CDR1 DFQATT, CDR2 SNEGSKA (reference sequence). As DNA, the CDR3 is TGCAGTGCTGCTCAAACAGAGGGAAACACCATATATTTT. It encodes CSAAQTEGNTIYF.

This clonotype was seen many times. J is TRBJ1-2 and V is TRBV5-6; 8 bases are shared with TRBD1. This CDR3 comprises 15 residues. The J segment lost 4 bases and the V segment lost 4 bases, leaving 9 bases of the junction unmatched. Per germline, CDR1 SGHDT and CDR2 YYEEEE. CDR3 region: CASSPEDRGAYGYTF. The CDR3 coding sequence is TGTGCCAGCAGCCCCGAAGACAGGGGCGCCTATGGCTACACCTTC. Looking up the rest from reference TRBV5-6 and TRBJ1-2 gives the full variable domain: DAGVTQSPTHLIKTRGQQVTLRCSPKSGHDTVSWYQQALGQGPQFIFQYYEEEERQRGNFPDRFSGHQFPNYSSELNVNALLLGDSALYLCASSPEDRGAYGYTFGSGTRLTVV.

This clonotype has a count of ten or more. The chain carries TRBV5-1 and TRBJ1-4; a weak D match, TRBD1 (5 bases). CDR3 size: 14 residues. V lost 4 bases to trimming and J lost 8 bases, with 15 bases between them. Per the germline V gene, CDR1 is SGHRS and CDR2 is YFSETQ. The DNA for the CDR3 is TGCGCCAGCAGCCTTCGGGGGGGAGCGGAAAAACTGTTTTTT. Its protein is CASSLRGGAEKLFF.

In its sample, this clonotype was seen many times. The rearrangement links TRBV6-1 to TRBJ1-5; D might be TRBD1 (5 bases). V shed 6 bases and J shed 4 bases, with 16 bases lying between them. The CDR3 consists of 15 residues. Per germline, CDR1 MNHNS and CDR2 SASEGT. The CDR3 region is CASRTGGTQNQPQHF. The CDR3 coding sequence is TGTGCCAGCAGAACCGGCGGGACGCAAAATCAGCCCCAGCATTTT.

The sample holds many counts of this clonotype. The chain carries TRBV28 and TRBJ2-7; no clear D gene. V dropped 3 bases and J dropped 2 bases, with 14 bases sitting between them. CDR1 is MDHEN, CDR2 SYDVKM, per germline. The CDR3 runs to 15 residues. Here the CDR3 DNA reads TGTGCCAGCAGTTTTGGGGAAACAGTCCCCTACGAGCAGTACTTC. As protein: CASSFGETVPYEQYF.

This clonotype was found many times. J is TRBJ2-7 and V is TRBV19; 10 bases are shared with TRBD2. V trimming: 5 bases; J trimming: 0 bases; junction bases outside the gene matches: 4. The CDR3 is made up of 15 amino acids. CDR1 is LNHDA and CDR2 is SQIVND in the germline V gene (reference sequence). The CDR3 nucleotides read TGTGCCAGTAGTCCCATAGCGGGGGGCTCCTACGAGCAGTACTTC. Translation: CASSPIAGGSYEQYF.

This sequence joins TRBV25-1 and TRBJ2-1; weak D call: TRBD1 (6 bases). Trimming removed 3 bases at V and 2 bases at J, with 11 bases between. CDR1 and CDR2 from the germline V gene are MGHDK and SYGVNS. CDR3 length equals 15 residues. CDR3: CASSDSQGPYNEQFF. The DNA for the CDR3 is TGTGCCAGCAGTGATTCACAGGGTCCCTACAATGAGCAGTTCTTC.

This clonotype appeared many times. The rearrangement links TRBV12-3 or TRBV12-4 to TRBJ2-1, with TRBD2 as a possible D gene (6 bases). V was clipped by 6 bases and J by 10 bases, with 19 bases between them. This CDR3 comprises 14 residues. CDR3 protein: CASSLRLVLDEQFF. CDR3 DNA: TGTGCCAGCAGCCTTAGACTAGTTTTAGACGAGCAGTTCTTC.

This clonotype was seen many times. This chain uses TRBV20-1 with TRBJ1-2; D is unresolved. CDR1 DFQATT and CDR2 SNEGSKA come from the germline V gene (reference sequence). V shed 3 bases and J shed 4 bases, with 9 bases lying between them. The CDR3 length is 12 residues. CDR3 coding DNA: TGCAGTGCTAGTTCTGAGGGCTATGGCTACACCTTC. Translated: CSASSEGYGYTF.